The 5 T cell receptor beta chains given below trace back to one sample, sequenced in a study of shared clonotypes between healthy human individuals. Assay: immunoSEQ multiplex PCR; the TCRdb copy retains only in-frame clones and omits some. Of about 1 million clones listed, around four fifths are singletons. Sequences were obtained from memory CD4+ T cells sorted from blood. This sample's subset: CD45RA-negative fraction. The receptors here all came from a man younger than 35 in good health.

The gene calls are TRBV19 and TRBJ1-4; tentative D call: TRBD1 (6 bases). CDR3 length: 12 amino acids. Germline V CDR1 and CDR2: LNHDA, SQIVND (reference sequence). Trimming pared 9 bases from V and 10 bases from J, leaving 15 bases between. Written as DNA, the CDR3 is TGTGCCAGCGGCGGGGGCGCAGGAAAACTGTTTTTT. Encoded protein: CASGGGAGKLFF. Full variable domain (outside the CDR3, taken from reference TRBV19 and TRBJ1-4): DGGITQSPKYLFRKEGQNVTLSCEQNLNHDAMYWYRQDPGQGLRLIYYSQIVNDFQKGDIAEGYSVSREKKESFPLTVTSAQKNPTAFYLCASGGGAGKLFFGSGTQLSVL.

V and J are TRBV6-5 and TRBJ1-2, with TRBD1 as a possible D gene (6 bases). Germline V gene data show CDR1 as MNHEY and CDR2 as SVGAGI. This CDR3 has 15 residues. V lost 2 bases and J 5 bases, leaving 15 bases between the germline ends. CDR3 nucleotide sequence: TGTGCCAGCAGTTACGTGGCAGGGGCGACGTATGGCTACACCTTC. This gives the protein CASSYVAGATYGYTF.

The CDR3 spells CASSLGPQGSGANVLTF. CDR3 nucleotides: TGTGCCAGCAGCTTAGGGCCACAGGGTTCTGGGGCCAACGTCCTGACTTTC. The V gene is TRBV7-2, the J gene TRBJ2-6; maybe TRBD1 (6 bases). The CDR3 is 17 residues long. Germline CDR1 and CDR2: SGHTA and FQGNSA. V gave up 1 base and J gave up 1 base, with 11 bases separating them.

Comments on this clone: Other DNA sequences from this sample encode an identical CDR3 as well. The chain carries TRBV2 and TRBJ1-6; D gene unclear. CDR3 length: 15 amino acids. Looked up from germline, CDR1 is SNHLY and CDR2 is FYNNEI. V was pared by 7 bases and J by 0 bases, with 10 bases between. CDR3 DNA sequence: TGTGCCAGCACTGGGCAGAGCTCCTATAATTCACCCCTCCACTTT. Protein: CASTGQSSYNSPLHF.

The chain combines TRBV5-1 with TRBJ1-2, with TRBD1 identical over 8 bases. The CDR3 is made up of 15 amino acids. J lost 7 bases, V lost 2 bases, and 10 bases had no gene match. Germline CDR1 is SGHRS and CDR2 is YFSETQ. Here the CDR3 reads CASSFETGTGVGYTF. In DNA form, the CDR3 reads TGCGCCAGCAGCTTTGAAACCGGGACAGGCGTTGGCTACACCTTC.